This T cell receptor beta chain was captured in a study of T cell changes during pregnancy in multiple sclerosis. This table comes from immunoSEQ multiplex PCR, and its TCRdb copy is limited to in-frame clones, with some not included. Here the sample spans about 120,000 clones, 85% to 95% being singletons. The V end was cut by 4 bases, the J end by 2 bases, with 10 bases between. This CDR3 has 14 amino acids. Germline CDR1 is KGHSH and CDR2 is LQKENI. This TCR came from a female donor with multiple sclerosis, enrolled in a pregnancy study. The chain recombines TRBV18 with TRBJ2-3, with a possible D match to TRBD2 (5 bases). This specimen consisted of peripheral blood, obtained before pregnancy. CDR3 nucleotide sequence: TGTGCCAGCTCACGGGTAGCGAACACAGATACGCAGTATTTT. Translating it yields CASSRVANTDTQYF.